The entry below describes one T cell receptor beta chain. Antigen unknown. Germline V gene lookup returns CDR1 GTSNPN and CDR2 SVGIG (reference sequence). This CDR3 is 19 amino acids long. V was cut by 0 bases and J by 1 base, with 23 bases left in between. This specimen comes from a study of beta chain features in type 1 diabetes. Overall study results and limits: Compared with healthy donors, patients appeared to share more similar naive, central memory and regulatory TCRB repertoires. Within each of all four CD4+ subsets, Type 1 diabetes patients had TCRB CDR3s that were moderately but significantly shorter.

Investigators reverse transcribed all isolated RNA, so they sequenced expressed TCRB transcripts. Profiled with immunoSEQ multiplex PCR; TCRdb holds only in-frame clones, not every one. The sample has 550,000 to 850,000 clones, roughly 13% seen once. The sequence came from a man aged 18 to 29 with type 1 diabetes. The chain joins TRBV30 to TRBJ2-3; tentatively, D is TRBD1 (6 bases). The specimen sequenced was naive CD4+ T cells from blood. The CDR3 coding sequence is TGTGCCTGGAGTGTCTCTTGGGGGCAAATACCCACTGGCACAGATACGCAGTATTTT. This sequence encodes CAWSVSWGQIPTGTDTQYF.